The clone carrying this T cell receptor (beta chain) has a handful of counts. What it binds is not known. These data belong to a study of cytomegalovirus exposure and HLA in healthy donors. Study-wide points: Excluded were some V segments that proved indistinguishable, including TRBV6-2 and TRBV6-3. TCR beta V segments were, for the most part, productive about 87% or about 30% of the time in an earlier analysis. It was reported that the classifier diagnosed cytomegalovirus status with high specificity and sensitivity in both the original and validation cohorts.

It was with 60 Vbeta and 13 Jbeta primers that the PCR ran. Method: immunoSEQ multiplex PCR; TCRdb's copy keeps in-frame clones and lacks some. The data show around 99,000 clones, under 85% seen once. V shed 4 bases and J 3 bases; nucleotides not matched to a gene: 4. CDR3 length: 14 amino acids. CDR1 and CDR2 (germline): SGHNT, YYREEE (reference sequence). This clonotype was sampled from a woman aged 50 to 60 in good health and CMV-seropositive. This sequence joins TRBV5-4 and TRBJ1-2, with 9 bases matching TRBD1. What was sequenced was PBMCs. For the CDR3, the DNA is TGTGCCAGCAGCACGGGACAGGGATACTATGGCTACACCTTC. It yields the protein CASSTGQGYYGYTF. The full variable domain, its missing parts supplied by reference TRBV5-4 and TRBJ1-2, is ETGVTQSPTHLIKTRGQQVTLRCSSQSGHNTVSWYQQALGQGPQFIFQYYREEENGRGNFPPRFSGLQFPNYSSELNVNALELDDSALYLCASSTGQGYYGYTFGSGTRLTVV.